These 20 T cell receptor beta chains originate from one sample sequenced in a study of blood T cell repertoires in COVID-19. Sequencing used immunoSEQ multiplex PCR; TCRdb keeps in-frame clones, though not all of them. The repertoire consists of 19,000 or so clones, with about 88% occurring once and the leading ten covering around a tenth. Material: peripheral blood. These receptor sequences come from a man in his forties with active COVID-19.

This chain uses TRBV6-2 or TRBV6-3 with TRBJ2-4; D is possibly TRBD2 (6 bases). The CDR3 loop spans 16 amino acids. Germline CDR1 and CDR2: MNHEY and SVGEGT. Trimming left V 2 bases short and J 1 base short, with 12 bases between. CDR3: CASSYRGSGAKNIQYF. The CDR3 DNA is TGTGCCAGCAGTTACCGGGGCAGCGGGGCCAAAAACATTCAGTACTTC.

This chain connects TRBV27 to TRBJ1-1; 9 bases fit TRBD1. The CDR3 is 14 amino acids. The germline gives CDR1 MNHEY, CDR2 SMNVEV (reference sequence). After removal of 6 bases from V and 5 bases from J, the junction contained 7 bases not matched to a gene. CDR3 DNA sequence: TGTGCCAGCAGCTACAGGGGGCCAATGACTGAAGCTTTCTTT. Its protein product is CASSYRGPMTEAFF.

The V and J genes are TRBV4-3 and TRBJ2-2; possible D gene TRBD2, 6 bases. The CDR3 has 17 amino acids. The V end lost 0 bases, the J end lost 4 bases, and 15 bases lay between the germline ends. The germline gives CDR1 LGHNA, CDR2 YSLEER. CDR3 amino acids: CASSQDSQTTSTGELFF. The DNA for the CDR3 is TGCGCCAGCAGCCAAGATAGCCAAACGACTAGCACCGGGGAGCTGTTTTTT.

This clone was seen only once. The rearrangement uses TRBV16 and TRBJ2-7; 10 bases agree with TRBD1. The junction had 9 bases not matched to a gene; V was cut back by 10 bases and J by 6 bases. CDR3 length: 13 amino acids. The germline V gene encodes CDR1 KGHSY and CDR2 FQNENV. Here the CDR3 DNA reads TGTGCCACTTCGACAGGGGGCAGTTTCGAGCAGTACTTC. It encodes CATSTGGSFEQYF.

This rearrangement joins TRBV5-1 to TRBJ2-5, with D uncertain. Trimming left V 0 bases short and J 5 bases short, with 11 bases between. Looked up from germline, CDR1 is SGHRS and CDR2 is YFSETQ. This CDR3 is 14 amino acids long. The CDR3 DNA follows: TGCGCCAGCAGCTTGGTTGCGGAGATGGAGACCCAGTACTTC. Encoded protein: CASSLVAEMETQYF.

The gene calls are TRBV29-1 and TRBJ2-3; a weak D match, TRBD2 (5 bases). Germline lookup yields CDR1 SQVTM and CDR2 ANQGSEA. This CDR3 spans 14 amino acids. Trimming left V 1 base short and J 0 bases short, with 8 bases between. The DNA of the CDR3 is TGCAGCGTTGAAGTCGGCGGGAGCACAGATACGCAGTATTTT. This encodes CSVEVGGSTDTQYF.

This chain connects TRBV6-6 to TRBJ2-7; 10 positions agree with TRBD1. V trimming: 8 bases; J trimming: 6 bases; junction bases outside the gene matches: 10. The CDR3 runs 14 residues. Germline V gene sequence: CDR1 MNHNY, CDR2 SVGAGI (reference sequence). CDR3 nucleotides: TGTGCCAGCCATTCCGGGACAGGGGATGGCGAGCAGTACTTC. It translates to CASHSGTGDGEQYF.

The sample holds one count of this clone. The chain carries TRBV20-1 and TRBJ2-1, with D maybe TRBD2 (5 bases). The CDR3 is made up of 12 amino acids. The V gene lost 3 bases and the J gene lost 3 bases, with 6 bases spanning the gap. The germline V gene has CDR1 DFQATT and CDR2 SNEGSKA (reference sequence). The CDR3 reads CSASTSYNEQFF. The CDR3 region has the DNA TGCAGTGCTAGTACTAGCTACAATGAGCAGTTCTTC.

This chain joins TRBV20-1 and TRBJ1-2, with no clear D. CDR1 is DFQATT, CDR2 SNEGSKA, per germline (reference sequence). The V gene lost 1 base and the J gene lost 13 bases, with 4 bases spanning the gap. There are 8 residues in the CDR3. The CDR3 spells CSARGRTF. DNA for the CDR3: TGCAGTGCTAGAGGTCGCACCTTC.

This chain links TRBV6-2 or TRBV6-3 with TRBJ1-5; tentatively, D is TRBD1 (6 bases). V dropped 2 bases and J dropped 7 bases, with 12 bases sitting between them. The CDR3 has 14 residues. Germline V lookup: CDR1 MNHEY, CDR2 SVGEGT. The CDR3 DNA is TGTGCCAGCAGTTACGTTTCAACAGGGCAGCCCCAGCATTTT. Protein product: CASSYVSTGQPQHF.

This chain links TRBV6-5 with TRBJ2-7; a weak D match, TRBD1 (6 bases). The CDR3 length is 12 residues. The germline V gene has CDR1 MNHEY and CDR2 SVGAGI. The V gene lost 7 bases and the J gene lost 4 bases, with 11 bases spanning the gap. As DNA, the CDR3 is TGTGCCAGCATTCTAGACAGGTACGAGCAGTACTTC. Protein product: CASILDRYEQYF.

There are a few counts of this clone. The chain links TRBV27 to TRBJ2-5; weak D call: TRBD1 (5 bases). V shed 2 bases and J shed 2 bases, with 9 bases lying between them. This CDR3 spans 14 amino acids. CDR1 is MNHEY and CDR2 is SMNVEV in the germline V gene (reference sequence). CDR3 residues: CASSLRQPQETQYF. CDR3 nucleotides: TGTGCCAGCAGTTTAAGACAGCCTCAAGAGACCCAGTACTTC.

V usage is TRBV6-5 and J usage is TRBJ2-5, with D possibly matching TRBD1 (6 bases). The CDR3 has 15 residues. Deletions cut 5 bases from V and 4 bases from J, with 17 bases between. Germline lookup yields CDR1 MNHEY and CDR2 SVGAGI. The CDR3 protein is CASSNNRAKVETQYF. In DNA, the CDR3 is TGTGCCAGCAGTAACAACAGGGCCAAGGTAGAGACCCAGTACTTC.

The V call is TRBV19, the J call TRBJ2-1, with 7 bases aligning to TRBD1. The germline V gene encodes CDR1 LNHDA and CDR2 SQIVND (reference sequence). Unmatched junction bases numbered 2, after V lost 1 base and J lost 2 bases. This CDR3 spans 15 amino acids. CDR3 DNA: TGTGCCAGTAGTATAGGACAGGGCCCCTACAATGAGCAGTTCTTC. Protein sequence: CASSIGQGPYNEQFF.

The chain links TRBV18 to TRBJ1-4, with 10 bases fitting TRBD1. Germline CDR1 reads KGHSH; CDR2 reads LQKENI. The ends lost 6 bases at V and 7 bases at J; junction bases unmatched: 8. The CDR3 has 15 amino acids. The CDR3 DNA reads TGTGCCAGCTCGGCAGACAGGGGGCAACGTGAAAAACTGTTTTTT. This encodes CASSADRGQREKLFF.

The chain combines TRBV4-3 with TRBJ2-1; D may be TRBD1 (6 bases). Per germline, CDR1 LGHNA and CDR2 YSLEER. Trimming took 0 bases from V and 4 from J, leaving 10 bases between them. The CDR3 sequence is 15 residues long. CDR3 protein: CASSQDRTEYNEQFF. CDR3 coding DNA: TGCGCCAGCAGCCAAGATAGGACAGAATACAATGAGCAGTTCTTC.

This chain links TRBV6-2 or TRBV6-3 with TRBJ1-5; perhaps TRBD1 as D (5 bases). This CDR3 spans 13 amino acids. Germline V gene lookup returns CDR1 MNHEY and CDR2 SVGEGT. Trimming took off 2 bases at V and 6 bases at J, with 8 bases between the two ends. CDR3 in amino acids: CASSYGGGQPQHF. CDR3 coding DNA: TGTGCCAGCAGTTACGGGGGGGGTCAGCCCCAGCATTTT.

The gene calls are TRBV12-5 and TRBJ2-1; 11 positions match TRBD2. The germline CDR1 and CDR2 sequences are LGHNT and FRNRAP. V gave up 4 bases and J gave up 5 bases; unmatched junction bases: 7. The CDR3 has 16 residues. The CDR3 region has the DNA TGTGCTAGTGGTTCGCGTAGCGGGAGGGAACACAATGAGCAGTTCTTC. Translation: CASGSRSGREHNEQFF.

The rearrangement links TRBV29-1 to TRBJ2-2, with D perhaps matching TRBD1 (6 bases). The V end lost 5 bases, the J end lost 11 bases, and 18 bases lay between the germline ends. The CDR3 runs to 13 residues. Germline V CDR1 and CDR2: SQVTM, ANQGSEA. CDR3 region: CSVQGWGPDELFF. CDR3 nucleotides: TGCAGCGTTCAGGGGTGGGGCCCAGATGAGCTGTTTTTT.

The rearrangement uses TRBV27 and TRBJ2-3; no clear D. The V and J ends lost 3 bases and 8 bases respectively, with 12 bases between them. CDR3 size: 13 residues. The germline V gene has CDR1 MNHEY and CDR2 SMNVEV (reference sequence). The CDR3 is CASSLVPGRTQYF. The CDR3 bases are TGTGCCAGCAGTTTGGTGCCTGGCCGTACGCAGTATTTT.